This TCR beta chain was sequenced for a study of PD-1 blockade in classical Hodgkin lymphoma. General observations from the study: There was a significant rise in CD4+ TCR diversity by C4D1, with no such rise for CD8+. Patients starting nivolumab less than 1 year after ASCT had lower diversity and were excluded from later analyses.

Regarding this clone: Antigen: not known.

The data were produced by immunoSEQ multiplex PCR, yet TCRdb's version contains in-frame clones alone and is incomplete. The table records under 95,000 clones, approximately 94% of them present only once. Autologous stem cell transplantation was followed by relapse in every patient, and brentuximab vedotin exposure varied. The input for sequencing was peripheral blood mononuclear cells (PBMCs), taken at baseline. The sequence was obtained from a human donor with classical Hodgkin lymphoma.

The CDR3 DNA sequence: TGTGCCTGGAGTGTAATGGCGGGGGGGTACAATGAGCAGTTCTTC. Protein product: CAWSVMAGGYNEQFF. The V call is TRBV30, the J call TRBJ2-1; TRBD2 matches at 9 bases. The CDR3 has 15 residues. Germline V lookup: CDR1 GTSNPN, CDR2 SVGIG (reference sequence). Unmatched junction bases numbered 4, after V lost 0 bases and J lost 4 bases.